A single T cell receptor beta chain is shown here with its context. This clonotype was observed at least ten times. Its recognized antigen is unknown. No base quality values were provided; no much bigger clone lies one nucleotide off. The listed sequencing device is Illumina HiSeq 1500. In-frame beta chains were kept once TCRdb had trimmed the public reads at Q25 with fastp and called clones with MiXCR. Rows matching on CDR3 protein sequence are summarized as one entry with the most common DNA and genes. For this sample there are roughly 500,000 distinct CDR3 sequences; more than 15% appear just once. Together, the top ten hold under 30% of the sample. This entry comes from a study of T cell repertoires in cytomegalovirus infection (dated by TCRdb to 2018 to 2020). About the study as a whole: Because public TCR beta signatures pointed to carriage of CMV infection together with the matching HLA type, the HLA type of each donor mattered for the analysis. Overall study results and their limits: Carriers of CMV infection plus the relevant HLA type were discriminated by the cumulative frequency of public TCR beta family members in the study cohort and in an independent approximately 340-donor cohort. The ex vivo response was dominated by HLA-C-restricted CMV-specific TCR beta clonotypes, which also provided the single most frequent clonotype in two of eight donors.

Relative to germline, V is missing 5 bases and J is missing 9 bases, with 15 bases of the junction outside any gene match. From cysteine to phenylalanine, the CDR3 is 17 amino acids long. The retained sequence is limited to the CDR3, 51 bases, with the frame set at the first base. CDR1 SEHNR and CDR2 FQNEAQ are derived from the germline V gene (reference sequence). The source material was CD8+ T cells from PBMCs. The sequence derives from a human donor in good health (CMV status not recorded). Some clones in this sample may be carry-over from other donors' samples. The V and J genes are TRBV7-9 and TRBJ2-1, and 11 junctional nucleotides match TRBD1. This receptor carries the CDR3 CASSAHPGQGVDSEQFF. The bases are TGTGCCAGCAGCGCACACCCGGGACAGGGGGTAGATAGTGAGCAGTTCTTC.